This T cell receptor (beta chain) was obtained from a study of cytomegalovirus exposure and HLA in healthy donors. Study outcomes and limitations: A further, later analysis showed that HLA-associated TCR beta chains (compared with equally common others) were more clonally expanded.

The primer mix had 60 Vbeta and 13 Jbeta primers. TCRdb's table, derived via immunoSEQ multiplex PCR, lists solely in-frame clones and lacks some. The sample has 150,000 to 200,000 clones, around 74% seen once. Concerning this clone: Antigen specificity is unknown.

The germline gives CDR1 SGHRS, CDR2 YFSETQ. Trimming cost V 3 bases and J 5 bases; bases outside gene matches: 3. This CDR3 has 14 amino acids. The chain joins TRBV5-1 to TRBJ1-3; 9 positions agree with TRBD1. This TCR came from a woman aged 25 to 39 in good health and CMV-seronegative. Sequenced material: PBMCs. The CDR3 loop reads CASSSGQGRNTIYF. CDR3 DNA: TGCGCCAGCAGCTCCGGACAGGGGAGAAACACCATATATTTT.